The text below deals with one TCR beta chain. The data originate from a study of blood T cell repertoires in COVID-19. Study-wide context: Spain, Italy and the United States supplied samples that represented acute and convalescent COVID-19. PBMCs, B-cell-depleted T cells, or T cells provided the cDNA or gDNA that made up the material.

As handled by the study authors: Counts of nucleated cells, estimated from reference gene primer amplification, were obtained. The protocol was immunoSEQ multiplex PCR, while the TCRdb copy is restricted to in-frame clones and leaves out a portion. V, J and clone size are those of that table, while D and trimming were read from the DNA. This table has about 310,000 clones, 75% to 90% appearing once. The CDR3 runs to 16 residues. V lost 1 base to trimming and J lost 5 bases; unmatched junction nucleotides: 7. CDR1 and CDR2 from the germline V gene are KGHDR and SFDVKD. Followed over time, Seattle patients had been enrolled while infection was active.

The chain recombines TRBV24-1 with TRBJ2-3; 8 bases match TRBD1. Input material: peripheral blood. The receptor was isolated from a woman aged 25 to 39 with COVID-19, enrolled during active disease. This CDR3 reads CATSDLSAGTGDTQYF. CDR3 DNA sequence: TGTGCCACCAGTGATTTATCCGCCGGGACAGGAGATACGCAGTATTTT.